The present entry profiles one T cell receptor (beta chain) with its context. Which antigen it targets is not known. Base qualities are not recorded, but no much larger clone differs from it by a single base. CDR1 SGHRS and CDR2 YFSETQ are derived from the germline V gene. The CDR3 measures 14 amino acids from cysteine to phenylalanine. Only CDR3 DNA remains: 42 bases, in frame from the first base. V gives up 9 bases and J gives up 6 bases, and the segment between their germline ends measures 20 bases. Libraries were made using 5' RACE. The data were produced on a NextSeq 500. Unique molecular identifiers were attached to individual cDNA molecules in the TCR library protocol so that sequencing error and PCR bias could be corrected. Both TCR alpha and beta chains were sequenced, and tight co-correlation was observed between alpha and beta sequence abundances in each sample. In the authors' own workflow: Decombinator V4 was used to perform V gene, J gene and CDR3 annotation of TCR sequences. Expanded TCRs were defined as changing significantly between any two time points under a Poisson model with p below 0.0001. Abundances of TCRs were expressed as counts per million after normalisation to the total number of TCRs sequenced in each sample. MAIT TCRs were defined by TRAV1-2 paired with TRAJ12, TRAJ20 or TRAJ33, and iNKT TCRs by TRAV10 paired with TRAJ18. VDJdb, accessed on 1 November 2021, was searched for TCRs annotated for CMV, EBV and SARS-CoV-2, and TCRs annotated for more than one antigen were excluded. The public reads were quality trimmed at Q25 with fastp and then assembled into clones with MiXCR by TCRdb, keeping productive beta chains. Each CDR3 protein appears once, grouped with its most common genes and DNA. V and J calls and clone size were set by TCRdb, not the authors. The sample table holds about 80,000 distinct CDR3 sequences, of which roughly 12% were seen once. The leading ten clones occupy roughly 16% of the sample.

This was a case-control study nested in a cohort of healthcare workers in London, UK, who had nasopharyngeal swab PCR tests and blood samples taken every week. Between 23 and 31 March 2020, the week of the UK lockdown, healthcare workers were enrolled and then followed up weekly for as long as 16 weeks. The data originate from a study of early T cells in non-severe SARS-CoV-2 infection (dated by TCRdb to about 2021). About the full investigation: TCR sequencing used bulk RNA from unsorted whole blood, so alpha and beta chains could not be paired.

Here is what the overall study found, with its caveats: VDJdb matching was skewed toward anti-spike CD8 responses, so virus-specific expansions were likely underestimated and private and CD4 specificities were missed.

The sequencing here drew on whole blood, taken at baseline. The chain employs TRBV5-1 and TRBJ2-3; TRBD1 is a weak D gene call, 7 bases matching. The sequence was obtained from an adult who was a healthcare worker with PCR-confirmed SARS-CoV-2 infection or an uninfected control (not recorded which). The donor label of this sample is uncertain. The bases read TGCGCCACCCGACCCATCTCAGGGGGGGATACGCAGTATTTT. It encodes CATRPISGGDTQYF.